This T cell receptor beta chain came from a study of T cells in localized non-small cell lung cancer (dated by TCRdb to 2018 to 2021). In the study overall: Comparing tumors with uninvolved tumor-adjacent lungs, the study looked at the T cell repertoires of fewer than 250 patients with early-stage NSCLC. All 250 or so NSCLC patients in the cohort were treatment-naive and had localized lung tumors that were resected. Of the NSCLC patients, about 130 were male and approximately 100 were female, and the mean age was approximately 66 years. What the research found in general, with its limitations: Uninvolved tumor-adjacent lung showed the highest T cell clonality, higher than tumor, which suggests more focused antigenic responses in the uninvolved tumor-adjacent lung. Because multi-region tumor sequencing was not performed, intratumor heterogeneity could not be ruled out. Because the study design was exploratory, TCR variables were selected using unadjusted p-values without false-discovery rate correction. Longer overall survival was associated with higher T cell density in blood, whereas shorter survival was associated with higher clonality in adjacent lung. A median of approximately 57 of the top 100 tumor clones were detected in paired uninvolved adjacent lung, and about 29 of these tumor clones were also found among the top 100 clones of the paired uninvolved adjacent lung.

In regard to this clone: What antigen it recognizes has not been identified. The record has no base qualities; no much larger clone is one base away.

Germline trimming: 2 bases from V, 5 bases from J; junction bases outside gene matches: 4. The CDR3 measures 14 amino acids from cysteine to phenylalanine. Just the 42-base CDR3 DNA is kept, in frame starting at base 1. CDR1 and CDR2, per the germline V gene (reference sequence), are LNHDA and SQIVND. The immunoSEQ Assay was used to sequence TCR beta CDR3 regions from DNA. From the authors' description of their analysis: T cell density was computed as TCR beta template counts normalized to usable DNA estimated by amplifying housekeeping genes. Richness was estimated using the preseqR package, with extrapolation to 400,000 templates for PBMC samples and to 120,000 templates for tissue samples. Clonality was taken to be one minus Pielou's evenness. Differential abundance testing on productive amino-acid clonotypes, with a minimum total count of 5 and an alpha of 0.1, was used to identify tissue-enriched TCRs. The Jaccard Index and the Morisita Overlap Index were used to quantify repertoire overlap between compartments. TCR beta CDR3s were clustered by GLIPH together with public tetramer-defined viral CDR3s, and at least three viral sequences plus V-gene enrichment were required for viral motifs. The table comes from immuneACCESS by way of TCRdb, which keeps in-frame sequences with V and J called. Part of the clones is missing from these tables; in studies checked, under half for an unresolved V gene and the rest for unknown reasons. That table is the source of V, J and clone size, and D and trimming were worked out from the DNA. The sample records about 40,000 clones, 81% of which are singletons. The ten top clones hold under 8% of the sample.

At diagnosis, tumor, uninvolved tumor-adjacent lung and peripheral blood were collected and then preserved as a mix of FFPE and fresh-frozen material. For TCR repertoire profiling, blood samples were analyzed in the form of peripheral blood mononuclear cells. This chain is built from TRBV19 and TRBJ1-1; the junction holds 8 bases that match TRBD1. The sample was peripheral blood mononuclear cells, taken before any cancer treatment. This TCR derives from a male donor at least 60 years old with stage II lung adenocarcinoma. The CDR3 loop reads CASSIQGAGTEAFF. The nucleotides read TGTGCCAGTAGTATACAGGGGGCTGGTACTGAAGCTTTCTTT.